This T cell receptor beta chain is from a study of shared clonotypes between healthy human individuals. This CDR3 is 15 amino acids long. V lost 5 bases to trimming and J lost 7 bases; unmatched junction nucleotides: 10. Germline assignment: CDR1 SEHNR and CDR2 FQNEAQ (reference sequence). Assay: immunoSEQ multiplex PCR; the TCRdb copy retains only in-frame clones and omits some. The table shows about 520,000 clones, with approximately 82% occurring only once. The chain recombines TRBV7-9 with TRBJ1-4, with 7 nucleotides matching TRBD1. The clonotype originates from a woman aged 40 to 50 in good health. Some clones in this sample may be carry-over from other donors' samples. Sequenced material: PBMCs. CDR3 sequence reads: CASSRTQGNGEKLFF. The CDR3 DNA follows: TGTGCCAGCAGCCGAACACAGGGGAATGGTGAAAAACTGTTTTTT.